What follows is one T cell receptor (beta chain) and its context. Its antigen is unknown. This entry belongs to a study of cytomegalovirus exposure and HLA in healthy donors. Study information: Earlier results showed approximately 120 million unique TCR beta sequences derived from approximately 170 million T cells. The study, taken as a whole, reports: Reports indicated that the classifier achieved high specificity and sensitivity in diagnosing cytomegalovirus status.

The PCR ran on 60 Vbeta and 13 Jbeta primers. Repertoires were generated with immunoSEQ multiplex PCR, while TCRdb's copy carries only in-frame clones and drops some. The profile shows about 200,000 clones, around 86% of them singletons. CDR1 SEHNR and CDR2 FQNEAQ come from the germline V gene (reference sequence). This CDR3 region has 16 residues. Trimming removed 0 bases from V and 4 bases from J; junction bases left unmatched: 4. The rearrangement uses TRBV7-9 and TRBJ2-7, with 12 nucleotides matching TRBD1. This receptor was identified in a woman aged 18-30 years in good health and CMV-seronegative. The sequenced sample was PBMCs. In DNA form, the CDR3 reads TGTGCCAGCAGCTTAGCCGGGACAGGGGGCAAGTACGAGCAGTACTTC. Its protein product is CASSLAGTGGKYEQYF.